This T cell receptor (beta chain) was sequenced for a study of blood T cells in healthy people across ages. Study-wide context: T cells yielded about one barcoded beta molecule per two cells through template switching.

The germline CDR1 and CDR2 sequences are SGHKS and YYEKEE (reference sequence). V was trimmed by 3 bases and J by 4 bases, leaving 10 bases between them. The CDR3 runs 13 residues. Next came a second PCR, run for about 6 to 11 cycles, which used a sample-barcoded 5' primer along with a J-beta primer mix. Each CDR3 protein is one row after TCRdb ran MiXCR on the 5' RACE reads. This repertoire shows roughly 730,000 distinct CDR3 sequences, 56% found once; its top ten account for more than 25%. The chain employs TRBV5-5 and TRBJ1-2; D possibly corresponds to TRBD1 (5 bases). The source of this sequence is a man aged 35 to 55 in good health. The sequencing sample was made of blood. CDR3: CASSSTALYGYTF. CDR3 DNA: TGTGCCAGCAGCTCGACAGCCCTCTATGGCTACACCTTC.